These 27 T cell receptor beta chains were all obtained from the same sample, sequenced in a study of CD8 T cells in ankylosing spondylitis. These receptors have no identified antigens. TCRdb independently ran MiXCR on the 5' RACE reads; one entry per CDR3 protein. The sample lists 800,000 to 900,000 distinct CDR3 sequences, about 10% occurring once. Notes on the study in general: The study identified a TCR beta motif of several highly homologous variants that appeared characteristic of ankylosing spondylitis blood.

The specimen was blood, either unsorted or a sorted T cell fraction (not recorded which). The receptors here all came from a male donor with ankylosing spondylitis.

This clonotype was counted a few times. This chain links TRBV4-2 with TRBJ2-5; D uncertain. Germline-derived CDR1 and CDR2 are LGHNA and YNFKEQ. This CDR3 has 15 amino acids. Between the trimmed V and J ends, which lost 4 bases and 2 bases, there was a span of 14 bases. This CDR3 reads CASSPNAVRQETQYF. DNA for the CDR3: TGTGCCAGCAGCCCAAACGCGGTGAGACAAGAGACCCAGTACTTC.

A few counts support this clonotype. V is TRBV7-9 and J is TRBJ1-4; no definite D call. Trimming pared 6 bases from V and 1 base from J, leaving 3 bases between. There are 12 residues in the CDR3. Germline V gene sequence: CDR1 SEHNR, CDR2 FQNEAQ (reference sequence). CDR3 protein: CASRLTNEKLFF. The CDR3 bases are TGTGCCAGCAGGCTAACTAATGAAAAACTGTTTTTT. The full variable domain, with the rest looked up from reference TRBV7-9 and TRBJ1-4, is DTGVSQNPRHKITKRGQNVTFRCDPISEHNRLYWYRQTLGQGPEFLTYFQNEAQLEKSRLLSDRFSAERPKGSFSTLEIQRTEQGDSAMYLCASRLTNEKLFFGSGTQLSVL.

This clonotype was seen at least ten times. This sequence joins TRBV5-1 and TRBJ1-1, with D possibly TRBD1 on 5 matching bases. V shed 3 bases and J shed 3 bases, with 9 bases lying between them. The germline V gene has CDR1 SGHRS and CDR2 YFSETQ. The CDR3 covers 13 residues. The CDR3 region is CASSSRDHTEAFF. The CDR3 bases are TGCGCCAGCAGCTCTAGGGACCACACTGAAGCTTTCTTT.

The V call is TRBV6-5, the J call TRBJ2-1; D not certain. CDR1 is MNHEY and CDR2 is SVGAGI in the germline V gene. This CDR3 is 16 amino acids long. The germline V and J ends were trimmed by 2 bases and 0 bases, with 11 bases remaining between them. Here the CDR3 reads CASSYKVPSSYNEQFF. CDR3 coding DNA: TGTGCCAGCAGTTACAAGGTTCCAAGCTCCTACAATGAGCAGTTCTTC.

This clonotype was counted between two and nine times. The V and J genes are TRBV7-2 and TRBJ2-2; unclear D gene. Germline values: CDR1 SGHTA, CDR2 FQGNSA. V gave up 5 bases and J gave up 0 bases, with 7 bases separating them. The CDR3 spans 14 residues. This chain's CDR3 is CASSVRANTGELFF. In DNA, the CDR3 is TGTGCCAGCAGCGTCCGGGCGAACACCGGGGAGCTGTTTTTT.

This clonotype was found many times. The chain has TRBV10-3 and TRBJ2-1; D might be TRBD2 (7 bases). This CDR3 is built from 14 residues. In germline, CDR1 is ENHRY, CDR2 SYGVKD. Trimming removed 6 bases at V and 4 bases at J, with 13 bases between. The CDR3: CAIRGHSGYNEQFF. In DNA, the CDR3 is TGTGCCATCAGGGGACATAGCGGGTACAATGAGCAGTTCTTC.

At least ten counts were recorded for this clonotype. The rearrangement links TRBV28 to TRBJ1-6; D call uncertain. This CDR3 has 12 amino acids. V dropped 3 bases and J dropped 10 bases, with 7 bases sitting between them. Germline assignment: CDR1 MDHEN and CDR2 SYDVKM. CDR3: CASSLRASPLHF. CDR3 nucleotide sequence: TGTGCCAGCAGTTTGCGGGCCTCACCCCTCCACTTT.

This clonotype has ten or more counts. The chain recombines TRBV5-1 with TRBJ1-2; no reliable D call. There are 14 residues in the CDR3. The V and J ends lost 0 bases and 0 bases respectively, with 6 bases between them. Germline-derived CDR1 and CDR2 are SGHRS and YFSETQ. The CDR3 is CASSLERPNYGYTF. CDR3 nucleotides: TGCGCCAGCAGCTTGGAGAGACCTAACTATGGCTACACCTTC.

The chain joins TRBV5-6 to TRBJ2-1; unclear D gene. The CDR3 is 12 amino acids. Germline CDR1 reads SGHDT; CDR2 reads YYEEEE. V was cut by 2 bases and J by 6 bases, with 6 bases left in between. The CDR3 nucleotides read TGTGCCAGCAGCTTTGACTTCAATGAGCAGTTCTTC. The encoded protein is CASSFDFNEQFF.

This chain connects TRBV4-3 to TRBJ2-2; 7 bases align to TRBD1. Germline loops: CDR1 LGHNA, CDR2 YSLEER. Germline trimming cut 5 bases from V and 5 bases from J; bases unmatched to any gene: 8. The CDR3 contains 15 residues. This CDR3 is CASSIGTVRTGELFF. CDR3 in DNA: TGCGCCAGCAGCATTGGGACAGTTAGGACCGGGGAGCTGTTTTTT.

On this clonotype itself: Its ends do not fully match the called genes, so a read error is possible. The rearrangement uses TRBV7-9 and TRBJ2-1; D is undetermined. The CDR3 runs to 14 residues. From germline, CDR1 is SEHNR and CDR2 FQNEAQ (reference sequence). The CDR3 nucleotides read TGTGCCGGCAGCCGTGCGTTTTCCTACAATGAGCAGTTCTTC. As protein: CAGSRAFSYNEQFF.

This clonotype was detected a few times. DNA for the CDR3: TGTGCCAGCAGCTTAGGGTGGCGGGGAGAGCCCCAGCATTTT. It is translated as CASSLGWRGEPQHF. The chain uses TRBV7-9 and TRBJ1-5; no clear D. The CDR3 consists of 14 residues. The V end was cut by 1 base, the J end by 8 bases, with 12 bases between. CDR1 SEHNR and CDR2 FQNEAQ come from the germline V gene (reference sequence).

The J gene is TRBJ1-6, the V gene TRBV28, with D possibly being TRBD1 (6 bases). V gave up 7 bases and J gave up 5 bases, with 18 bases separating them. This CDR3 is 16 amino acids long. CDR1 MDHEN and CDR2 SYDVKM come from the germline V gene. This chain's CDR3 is CASTNPAQGDNSPLHF. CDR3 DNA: TGTGCCAGCACCAACCCGGCACAGGGCGATAATTCACCCCTCCACTTT.

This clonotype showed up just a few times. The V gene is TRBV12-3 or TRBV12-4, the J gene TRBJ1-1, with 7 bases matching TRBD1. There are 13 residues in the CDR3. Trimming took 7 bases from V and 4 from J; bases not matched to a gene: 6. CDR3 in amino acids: CASNRQGRTEAFF. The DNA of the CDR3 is TGTGCCAGCAACCGACAGGGTCGCACTGAAGCTTTCTTT.

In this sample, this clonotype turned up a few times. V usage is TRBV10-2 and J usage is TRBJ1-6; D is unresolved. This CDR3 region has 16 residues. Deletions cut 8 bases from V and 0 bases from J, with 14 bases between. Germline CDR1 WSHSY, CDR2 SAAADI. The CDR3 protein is CASAGGLSSYNSPLHF. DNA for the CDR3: TGCGCCAGCGCCGGCGGATTGAGCTCCTATAATTCACCCCTCCACTTT.

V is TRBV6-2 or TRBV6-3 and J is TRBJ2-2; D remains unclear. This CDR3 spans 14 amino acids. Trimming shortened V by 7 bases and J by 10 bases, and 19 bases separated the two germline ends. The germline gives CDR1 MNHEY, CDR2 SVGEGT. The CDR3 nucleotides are TGTGCCAGCACGGATGCACCTCCCAAGGAGGAGCTGTTTTTT. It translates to CASTDAPPKEELFF.

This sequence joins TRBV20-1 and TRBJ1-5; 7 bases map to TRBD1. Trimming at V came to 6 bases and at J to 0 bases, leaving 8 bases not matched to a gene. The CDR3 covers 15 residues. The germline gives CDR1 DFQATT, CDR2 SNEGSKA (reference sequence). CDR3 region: CSAIRDSYSNQPQHF. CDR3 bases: TGCAGTGCCATTAGGGACAGTTATAGCAATCAGCCCCAGCATTTT.

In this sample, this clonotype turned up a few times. The CDR3 region has the DNA TGCAGTGCTAGGGCAGGGAAGGTGAACACTGAAGCTTTCTTT. This translates into CSARAGKVNTEAFF. This chain joins TRBV20-1 and TRBJ1-1; D is possibly TRBD1 (5 bases). Germline loops: CDR1 DFQATT, CDR2 SNEGSKA (reference sequence). The CDR3 loop spans 14 amino acids. Trimming stripped 3 bases from V and 0 bases from J, with 11 bases between.

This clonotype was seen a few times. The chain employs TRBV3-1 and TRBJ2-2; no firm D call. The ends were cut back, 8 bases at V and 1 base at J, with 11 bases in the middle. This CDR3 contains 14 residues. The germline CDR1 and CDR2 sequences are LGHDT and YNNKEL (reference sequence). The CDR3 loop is CASGTRLNTGELFF. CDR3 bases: TGTGCCAGCGGAACGCGGCTGAACACCGGGGAGCTGTTTTTT.

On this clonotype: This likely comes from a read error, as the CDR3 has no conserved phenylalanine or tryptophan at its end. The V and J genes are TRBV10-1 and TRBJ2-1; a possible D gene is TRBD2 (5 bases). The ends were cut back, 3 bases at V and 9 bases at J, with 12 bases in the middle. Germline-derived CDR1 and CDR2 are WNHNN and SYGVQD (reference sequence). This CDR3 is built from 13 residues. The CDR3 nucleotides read TGCGCCAGCAGTGACCCCTTCAGCGGTGAGCAGTTCGTC. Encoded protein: CASSDPFSGEQFV.

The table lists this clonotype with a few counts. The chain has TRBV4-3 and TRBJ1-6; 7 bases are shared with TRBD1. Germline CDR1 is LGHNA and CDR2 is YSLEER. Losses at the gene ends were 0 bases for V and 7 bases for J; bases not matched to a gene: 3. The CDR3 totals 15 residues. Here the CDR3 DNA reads TGCGCCAGCAGCCAAGAGGACAGGACGAATTCACCCCTCCACTTT. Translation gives CASSQEDRTNSPLHF.

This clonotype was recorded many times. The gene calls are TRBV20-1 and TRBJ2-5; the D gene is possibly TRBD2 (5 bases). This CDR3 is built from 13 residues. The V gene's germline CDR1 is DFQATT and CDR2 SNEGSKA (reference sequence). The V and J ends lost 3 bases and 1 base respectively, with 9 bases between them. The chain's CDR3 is CSASRGAQETQYF. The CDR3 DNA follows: TGCAGTGCTAGCCGGGGAGCCCAAGAGACCCAGTACTTC.

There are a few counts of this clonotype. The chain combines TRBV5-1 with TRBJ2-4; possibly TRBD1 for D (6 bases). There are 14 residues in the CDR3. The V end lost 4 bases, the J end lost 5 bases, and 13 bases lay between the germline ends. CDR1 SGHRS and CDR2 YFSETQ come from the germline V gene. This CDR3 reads CASSPGQFQNIQYF. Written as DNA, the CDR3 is TGCGCCAGCAGCCCTGGACAGTTCCAAAACATTCAGTACTTC.

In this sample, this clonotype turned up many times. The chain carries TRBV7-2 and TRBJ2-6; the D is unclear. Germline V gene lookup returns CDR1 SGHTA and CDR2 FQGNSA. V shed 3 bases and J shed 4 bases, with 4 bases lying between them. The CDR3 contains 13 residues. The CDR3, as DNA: TGTGCCAGCAGCTTGGGAGGGGCCAACGTCCTGACTTTC. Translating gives CASSLGGANVLTF.

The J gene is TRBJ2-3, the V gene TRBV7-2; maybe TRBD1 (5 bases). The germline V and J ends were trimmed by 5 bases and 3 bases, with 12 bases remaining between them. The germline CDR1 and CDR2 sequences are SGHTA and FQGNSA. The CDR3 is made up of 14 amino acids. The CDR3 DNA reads TGTGCCAGCAGCCGACAGCCAGCAACAGATACGCAGTATTTT. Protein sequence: CASSRQPATDTQYF.

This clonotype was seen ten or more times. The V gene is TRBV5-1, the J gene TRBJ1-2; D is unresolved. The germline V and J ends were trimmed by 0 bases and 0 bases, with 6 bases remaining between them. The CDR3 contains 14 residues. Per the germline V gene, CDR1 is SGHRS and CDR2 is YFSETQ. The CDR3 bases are TGCGCCAGCAGCTTGGGAGACGCTAACTATGGCTACACCTTC. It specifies CASSLGDANYGYTF.

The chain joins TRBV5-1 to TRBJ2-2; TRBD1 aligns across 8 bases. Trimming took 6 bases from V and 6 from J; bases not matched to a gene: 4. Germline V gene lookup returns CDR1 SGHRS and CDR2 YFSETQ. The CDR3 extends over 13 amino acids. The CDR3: CASKQGAAGELFF. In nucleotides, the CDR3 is TGCGCCAGCAAGCAGGGGGCGGCCGGGGAGCTGTTTTTT.